Sequencing of this T cell receptor (beta chain) was carried out in a study of T cells in tuberculosis. Cells were sorted from thawed PBMC rested overnight and stained with GMM-loaded CD1B tetramer, viability dye and anti-CD3. CD1B tetramers were loaded with Rhodococcus equi-derived C32 glucose monomycolate. From each donor, 95,000 to 100,000 tetramer-negative cells were sorted. TCR-alpha and TCR-beta chains were sequenced unpaired. TCRdb keeps only in-frame clones here, not all; method: immunoSEQ multiplex PCR. Here the sample spans 50,000 to 65,000 clones, roughly 87% being singletons. Sample: CD1b-GMM tetramer-negative cells sorted from PBMCs. The source of this sequence is an adult woman with latent tuberculosis.

The CDR3, as DNA: TGCGCCAGCAGCTTGGCAGCAGGTAGCTCCTACGAGCAGTACTTC. Amino acids: CASSLAAGSSYEQYF. V usage is TRBV5-1 and J usage is TRBJ2-7, with no clear D. V lost 0 bases and J 0 bases, leaving 10 bases between the germline ends. CDR3 length: 15 residues. Germline CDR1 and CDR2: SGHRS and YFSETQ.